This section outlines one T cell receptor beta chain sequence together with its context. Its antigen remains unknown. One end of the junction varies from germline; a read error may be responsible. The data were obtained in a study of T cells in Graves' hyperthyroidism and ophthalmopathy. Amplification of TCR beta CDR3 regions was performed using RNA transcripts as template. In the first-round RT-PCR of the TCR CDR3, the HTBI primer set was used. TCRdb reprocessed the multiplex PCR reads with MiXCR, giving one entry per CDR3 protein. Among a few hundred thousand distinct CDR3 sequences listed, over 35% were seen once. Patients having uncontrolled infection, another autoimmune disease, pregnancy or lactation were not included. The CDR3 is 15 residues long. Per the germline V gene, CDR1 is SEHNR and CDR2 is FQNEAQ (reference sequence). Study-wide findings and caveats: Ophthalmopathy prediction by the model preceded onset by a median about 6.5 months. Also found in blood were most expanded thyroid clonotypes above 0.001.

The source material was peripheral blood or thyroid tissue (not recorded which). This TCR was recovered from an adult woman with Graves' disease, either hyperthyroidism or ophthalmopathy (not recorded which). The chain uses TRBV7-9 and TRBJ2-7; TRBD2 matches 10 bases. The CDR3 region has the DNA TGTGCCAGCAGCTTACAAGGGACTAGCGTCTACGAGCAGTACTTT. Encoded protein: CASSLQGTSVYEQYF.